This T cell receptor (beta chain) was observed in a study of metastatic and nonmetastatic thyroid tumors. Broader study findings: Reportedly, malignant thyroid tumors had significantly higher TCR beta diversity than benign nodules, in blood and tumor.

Details on this clone: No antigen is known for it.

Not a single patient had been given any form of treatment at any point before undergoing thyroid surgery. In the original workflow: The study took CDR3 differences across clinicopathological groups and made a distant-metastasis classifier for papillary thyroid cancer from them. TCRdb re-called the PCR reads through MiXCR. TCRdb's processing, not the authors' own work, is the source of the V and J calls. Of about 12,000 clones listed, about 21% are singletons. The TCR originated in a female donor with papillary thyroid cancer or a benign thyroid nodule (not recorded which). Some clones in this sample may be carry-over from other donors' samples. The material sequenced was adjacent normal tissue.

CDR3 coding DNA: TGTGCCAGCAGCTTGCAGGGACCAGATACGCAGTATTTT. Protein sequence: CASSLQGPDTQYF. The chain joins TRBV7-8 to TRBJ2-3, with D tentatively TRBD1 or TRBD2 (5 bases each). V was shortened by 3 bases and J by 4 bases, with 8 bases between the two germline ends. CDR1 is SGHVS, CDR2 FQNEAQ, per germline. The CDR3 totals 13 residues.